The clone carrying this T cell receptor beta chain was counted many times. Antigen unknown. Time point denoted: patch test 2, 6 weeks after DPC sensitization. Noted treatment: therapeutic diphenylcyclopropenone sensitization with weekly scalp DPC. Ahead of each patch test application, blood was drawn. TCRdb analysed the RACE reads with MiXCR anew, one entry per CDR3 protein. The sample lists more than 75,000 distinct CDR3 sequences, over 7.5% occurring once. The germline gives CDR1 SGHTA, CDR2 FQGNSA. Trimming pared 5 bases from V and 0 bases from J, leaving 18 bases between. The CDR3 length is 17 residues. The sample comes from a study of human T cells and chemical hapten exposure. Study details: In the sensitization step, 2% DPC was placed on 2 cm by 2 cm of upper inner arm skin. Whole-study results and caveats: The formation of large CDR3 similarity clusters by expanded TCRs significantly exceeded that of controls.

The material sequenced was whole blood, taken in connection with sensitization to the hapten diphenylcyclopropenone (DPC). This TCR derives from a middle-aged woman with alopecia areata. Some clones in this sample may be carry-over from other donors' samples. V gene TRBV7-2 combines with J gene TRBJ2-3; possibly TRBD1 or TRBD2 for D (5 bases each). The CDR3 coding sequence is TGTGCCAGCAGCCCGGGGCCAGCAGCCGCTAGCACAGATACGCAGTATTTT. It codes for CASSPGPAAASTDTQYF.